Included here is one T cell receptor beta chain sequence, with context. Its antigen remains unidentified. These data come from a study of T cell responses to AZD1222 COVID-19 vaccine. After removal of 6 bases from V and 2 bases from J, the junction contained 8 bases not matched to a gene. CDR3 length: 15 residues. Germline loops: CDR1 MNHEY, CDR2 SVGAGI. Produced via immunoSEQ multiplex PCR; TCRdb's table is partial and in-frame only. The sample lists 150,000 or so clones; 65% to 90% were seen once. Study results and limitations: Rises in breadth and depth of Spike-specific TCRs came after two AZD1222 doses. Spike regions recognized by vaccine-associated CD4 TCRs spanned the protein, led by 160-218 and 743-854.

The clonotype originates from an adult in good health. Here the sequenced sample was peripheral blood, taken on day 0 of AZD1222 vaccination. The J gene is TRBJ1-1, the V gene TRBV6-5; 8 positions agree with TRBD1. In nucleotides, the CDR3 is TGTGCCAGCAGCCGATTCGACAGGGGCAACACTGAAGCTTTCTTT. It yields the protein CASSRFDRGNTEAFF.